This TCR beta chain was captured in a study of blood T cell repertoires in COVID-19. This CDR3 is built from 13 residues. Trimming took 5 bases from V and 7 from J, leaving 11 bases between them. From germline, CDR1 is LNHDA and CDR2 SQIVND (reference sequence). Here immunoSEQ multiplex PCR was the method, and the copy in TCRdb shows in-frame clones only, minus some. The sample lists about 270,000 clones, 75% to 90% seen once, with over 2% in the top ten. This clonotype was obtained from a woman in her late teens or twenties who had recovered from COVID-19. Sequencing used PBMCs or T cells enriched from blood (not recorded which). J is TRBJ1-4 and V is TRBV19, with D perhaps matching TRBD1 (6 bases). CDR3 nucleotide sequence: TGTGCCAGTAGTCCGCGGACAGTTGAAAAACTGTTTTTT. It yields the protein CASSPRTVEKLFF.